This T cell receptor beta chain came from a study of blood T cell repertoires in COVID-19. CDR1 and CDR2 from the germline V gene are MNHEY and SVGAGI. The trim removed 2 bases at V and 0 bases at J, leaving 7 bases unmatched. CDR3 length: 16 amino acids. Only in-frame clones appear in the TCRdb table, and some are missing; sequencing was by immunoSEQ multiplex PCR. The sample holds about 64,000 clones, roughly 84% seen once. This receptor was taken from a man between 65 and 80 years old with acute or convalescent COVID-19. J is TRBJ2-7 and V is TRBV6-5, with 7 bases lining up with TRBD2. Sequencing input: peripheral blood. The chain's CDR3 is CASSYLGLYYSYEQYF. The CDR3 DNA follows: TGTGCCAGCAGTTACCTGGGACTATACTACTCCTACGAGCAGTACTTC.